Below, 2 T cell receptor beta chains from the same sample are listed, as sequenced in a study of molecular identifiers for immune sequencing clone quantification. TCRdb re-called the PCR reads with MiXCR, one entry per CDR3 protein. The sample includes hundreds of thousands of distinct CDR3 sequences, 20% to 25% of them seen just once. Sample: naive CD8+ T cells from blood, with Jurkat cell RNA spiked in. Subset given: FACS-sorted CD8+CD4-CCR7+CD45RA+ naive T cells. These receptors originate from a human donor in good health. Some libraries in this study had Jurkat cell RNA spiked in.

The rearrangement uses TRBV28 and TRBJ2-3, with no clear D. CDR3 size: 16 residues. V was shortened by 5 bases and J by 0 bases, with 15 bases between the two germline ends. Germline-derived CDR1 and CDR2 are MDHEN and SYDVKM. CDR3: CASSLLMAASTDTQYF. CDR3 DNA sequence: TGTGCCAGCAGTCTGCTGATGGCGGCTAGCACAGATACGCAGTATTTT.

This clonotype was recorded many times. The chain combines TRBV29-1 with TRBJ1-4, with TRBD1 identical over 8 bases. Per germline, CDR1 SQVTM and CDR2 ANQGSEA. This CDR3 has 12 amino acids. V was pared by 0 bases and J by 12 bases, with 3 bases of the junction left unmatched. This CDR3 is CSVEEDRDELFF. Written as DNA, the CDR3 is TGCAGCGTTGAAGAGGACAGGGACGAACTGTTTTTT.